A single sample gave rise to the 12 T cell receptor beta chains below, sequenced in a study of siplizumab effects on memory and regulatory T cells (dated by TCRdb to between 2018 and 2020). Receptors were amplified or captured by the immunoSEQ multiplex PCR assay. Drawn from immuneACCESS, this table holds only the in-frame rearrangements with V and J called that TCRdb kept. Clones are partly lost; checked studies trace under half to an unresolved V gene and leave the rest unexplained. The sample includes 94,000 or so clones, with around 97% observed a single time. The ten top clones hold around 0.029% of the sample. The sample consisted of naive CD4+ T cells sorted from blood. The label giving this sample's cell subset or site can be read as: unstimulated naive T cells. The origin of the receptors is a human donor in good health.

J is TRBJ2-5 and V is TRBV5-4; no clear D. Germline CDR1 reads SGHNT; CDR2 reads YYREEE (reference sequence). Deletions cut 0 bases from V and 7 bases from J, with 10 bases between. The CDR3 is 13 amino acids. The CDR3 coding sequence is TGTGCCAGCAGCTTGGAAGAAGGACGGACCCAGTACTTC. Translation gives CASSLEEGRTQYF.

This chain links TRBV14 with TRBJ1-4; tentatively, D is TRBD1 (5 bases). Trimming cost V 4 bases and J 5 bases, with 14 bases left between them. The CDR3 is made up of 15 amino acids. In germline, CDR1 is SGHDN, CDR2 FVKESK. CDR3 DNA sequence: TGTGCCAGCAGCCTACGAGGGGTCGGGAATGAAAAACTGTTTTTT. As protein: CASSLRGVGNEKLFF.

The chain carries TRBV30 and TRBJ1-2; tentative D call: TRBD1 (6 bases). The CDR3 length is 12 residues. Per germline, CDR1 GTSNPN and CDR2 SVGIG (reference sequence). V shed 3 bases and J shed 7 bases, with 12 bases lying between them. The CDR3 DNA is TGTGCCTGGAGGCGGGAGGGGGGTGGCTACACCTTC. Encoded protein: CAWRREGGGYTF.

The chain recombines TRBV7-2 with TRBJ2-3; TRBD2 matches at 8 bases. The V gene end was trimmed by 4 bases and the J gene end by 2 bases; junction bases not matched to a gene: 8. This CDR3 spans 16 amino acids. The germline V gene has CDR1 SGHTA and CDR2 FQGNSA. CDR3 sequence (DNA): TGTGCCAGCAGCTGGGCGGGGGGCCAAGTCACAGATACGCAGTATTTT. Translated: CASSWAGGQVTDTQYF.

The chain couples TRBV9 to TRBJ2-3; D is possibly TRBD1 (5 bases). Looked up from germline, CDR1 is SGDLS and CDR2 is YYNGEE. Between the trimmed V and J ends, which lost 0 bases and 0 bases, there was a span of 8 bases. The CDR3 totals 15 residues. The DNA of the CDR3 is TGTGCCAGCAGCGTAGGGGGCGCTAGCACAGATACGCAGTATTTT. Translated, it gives CASSVGGASTDTQYF.

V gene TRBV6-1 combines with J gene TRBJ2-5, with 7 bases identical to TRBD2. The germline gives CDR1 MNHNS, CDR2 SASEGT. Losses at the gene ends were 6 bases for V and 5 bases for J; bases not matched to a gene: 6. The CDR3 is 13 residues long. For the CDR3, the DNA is TGTGCCAGCAGGCCCGCCGGGGGGGAGACCCAGTACTTC. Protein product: CASRPAGGETQYF.

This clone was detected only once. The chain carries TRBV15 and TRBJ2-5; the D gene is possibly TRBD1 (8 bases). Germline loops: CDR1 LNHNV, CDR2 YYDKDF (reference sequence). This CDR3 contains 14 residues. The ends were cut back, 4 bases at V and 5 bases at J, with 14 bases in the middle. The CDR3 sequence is CATSTGQGGETQYF. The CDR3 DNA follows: TGTGCCACCAGCACCGGACAGGGAGGGGAGACCCAGTACTTC.

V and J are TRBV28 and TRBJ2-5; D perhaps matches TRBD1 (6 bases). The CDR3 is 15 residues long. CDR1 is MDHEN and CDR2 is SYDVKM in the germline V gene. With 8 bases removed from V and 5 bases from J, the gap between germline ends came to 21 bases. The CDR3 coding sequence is TGTGCCAGCCACCCGTACACACAGGGTTGGGAGACCCAGTACTTC. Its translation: CASHPYTQGWETQYF.

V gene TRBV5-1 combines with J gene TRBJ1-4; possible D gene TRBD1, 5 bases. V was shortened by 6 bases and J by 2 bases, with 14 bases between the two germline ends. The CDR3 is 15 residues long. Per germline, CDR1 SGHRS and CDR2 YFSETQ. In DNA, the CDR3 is TGCGCCAGCAAGAACTCAGGGTCGACTAATGAAAAACTGTTTTTT. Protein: CASKNSGSTNEKLFF.

The CDR3 sequence is CASSPRQGGLETQYF. Written as DNA, the CDR3 is TGTGCCAGCAGCCCTAGACAGGGGGGCCTAGAGACCCAGTACTTC. The chain joins TRBV28 to TRBJ2-5, with 9 bases aligning to TRBD1. The CDR3 extends over 15 amino acids. Germline lookup yields CDR1 MDHEN and CDR2 SYDVKM. The V gene end was trimmed by 6 bases and the J gene end by 4 bases; junction bases not matched to a gene: 9.

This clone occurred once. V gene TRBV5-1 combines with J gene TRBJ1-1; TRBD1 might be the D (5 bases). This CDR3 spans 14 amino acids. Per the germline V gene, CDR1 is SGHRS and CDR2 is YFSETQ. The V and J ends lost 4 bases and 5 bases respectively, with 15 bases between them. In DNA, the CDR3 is TGCGCCAGCAGCCAAGCTTTCGGGGGGACTGAAGCTTTCTTT. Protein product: CASSQAFGGTEAFF.

The CDR3, as DNA: TGTGCCAGCAGCTCCCCTGGGTCGGGGAGCACAGATACGCAGTATTTT. Amino acids: CASSSPGSGSTDTQYF. The gene calls are TRBV7-3 and TRBJ2-3; D is perhaps TRBD2 (5 bases). Deletions cut 4 bases from V and 0 bases from J, with 14 bases between. The CDR3 sequence is 16 residues long. CDR1 SGHTA and CDR2 FQGTGA come from the germline V gene.